These T cell receptor beta chains were read from a single sample in a study of T-cell memory formation after mild COVID-19. TCRdb recomputed calls from the 5' RACE reads with MiXCR, one row per CDR3 protein. Among 300,000 to 400,000 distinct CDR3 sequences listed, roughly an eighth were seen once. The sample taken for sequencing was PBMCs or a T cell subset sorted from them (not recorded which). Receptors were obtained from a man aged 18-30 years who had mild COVID-19 (a few samples of this study predate the infection). Cell type and time point are not known. Both conserved end residues are part of each CDR3. A D gene is named only where the DNA matches it firmly. Expanded clones are given a class, and other clones once, few, many or no size at all.

v_gene,abundance,j_gene,d_gene,CDR3aa,CDR3nt
TRBV10-3,-,TRBJ2-1,TRBD1,CAISGDRGSSYNEQFF,TGTGCCATCAGTGGGGACAGAGGAAGCTCCTACAATGAGCAGTTCTTC
TRBV7-2,few,TRBJ2-5,TRBD2,CASSLRSGGQETQYF,TGTGCCAGCAGCTTACGGAGCGGGGGTCAAGAGACCCAGTACTTC
TRBV6-5,few,TRBJ2-5,-,CASSYSAGSHETQYF,TGTGCCAGCAGTTACTCGGCTGGGAGCCATGAGACCCAGTACTTC
TRBV11-2,few,TRBJ1-2,-,CASSFGAEGKVGYTF,TGTGCCAGCAGCTTCGGGGCGGAGGGCAAAGTTGGCTACACCTTC
TRBV5-6,-,TRBJ2-3,-,CASSPTPRAADTQYF,TGTGCCAGCAGTCCCACCCCCAGGGCCGCAGATACGCAGTATTTT
TRBV13,few,TRBJ2-7,-,CASSHGTFEQYF,TGTGCCAGCAGCCACGGGACATTCGAGCAGTACTTC
TRBV10-1,few,TRBJ2-5,-,CASSPGDQETQYF,TGCGCCAGCAGTCCGGGAGACCAAGAGACCCAGTACTTC
TRBV12-3/TRBV12-4,-,TRBJ2-3,TRBD2,CASSLSAAGGPVADTQYF,TGTGCCAGCAGTTTATCAGCGGCGGGGGGGCCTGTAGCAGATACGCAGTATTTT
TRBV29-1,few,TRBJ2-4,TRBD2,CSASGVGAKNIQYF,TGCAGCGCTAGCGGGGTTGGGGCCAAAAACATTCAGTACTTC
TRBV5-1,-,TRBJ2-7,TRBD2,CASRRTSGAQEQYF,TGCGCCAGCAGGAGGACTAGCGGGGCTCAGGAGCAGTACTTC
TRBV6-5,few,TRBJ2-2,TRBD2,CASSYSLAGGNTGELFF,TGTGCCAGCAGTTACTCCCTTGCGGGGGGGAACACCGGGGAGCTGTTTTTT
TRBV3-1,-,TRBJ2-3,-,CASSQALLVTDTQYF,TGTGCCAGCAGCCAAGCCCTTCTAGTCACAGATACGCAGTATTTT
TRBV5-1,-,TRBJ1-1,TRBD1,CASSYQGAINTEAFF,TGCGCCAGCAGCTACCAGGGGGCGATTAACACTGAAGCTTTCTTT
TRBV7-7,-,TRBJ2-5,TRBD2,CASSLRTSEGETQYF,TGTGCCAGCAGCTTGAGGACTAGCGAGGGAGAGACCCAGTACTTC
TRBV9,few,TRBJ2-7,TRBD1,CASSAGQGQYEQYF,TGTGCCAGCAGCGCGGGACAGGGGCAGTACGAGCAGTACTTC
TRBV5-1,few,TRBJ2-5,TRBD2,CASSLVRTSEETQYF,TGCGCCAGCAGCCTTGTCCGGACTAGTGAAGAGACCCAGTACTTC
TRBV7-9,few,TRBJ1-1,-,CASSLLSTEAFF,TGTGCCAGCAGCCTTTTGTCGACTGAAGCTTTCTTT